The next 19 T cell receptor beta chains were all read from a single sample in a study of cytomegalovirus exposure and HLA in healthy donors. 13 Jbeta primers and 60 Vbeta primers were used for the PCR. Clones were sequenced by immunoSEQ multiplex PCR, and TCRdb holds only the in-frame ones, with some missing. The sample has 100,000 to 150,000 clones; more than 70% are singletons. Sample: PBMCs. The source of these receptors is a man aged 45-65 years in good health and CMV-seropositive.

This chain links TRBV4-2 with TRBJ2-5; TRBD1 matches 10 bases. From germline, CDR1 is LGHNA and CDR2 YNFKEQ. With V trimmed by 4 bases and J by 4 bases, 3 bases remained unmatched. The CDR3 spans 14 residues. The CDR3 nucleotides are TGTGCCAGCAGCCCCGGGACAGGGGTAGAGACCCAGTACTTC. Translated: CASSPGTGVETQYF.

The V and J genes are TRBV7-7 and TRBJ1-4; tentatively, D is TRBD1 (6 bases). V was clipped by 8 bases and J by 8 bases, with 18 bases between them. CDR3 length equals 14 residues. Germline V gene lookup returns CDR1 SSHAT and CDR2 FNYEAQ (reference sequence). CDR3 coding DNA: TGTGCCAGCGGTACGGACAGACCACAGGAAAAACTGTTTTTT. The encoded protein is CASGTDRPQEKLFF.

The table lists this clone with a few counts. The V call is TRBV5-1, the J call TRBJ2-6; D remains ambiguous. The CDR3 totals 16 residues. V was pared by 1 base and J by 0 bases, with 8 bases between. Germline loops: CDR1 SGHRS, CDR2 YFSETQ. CDR3 DNA: TGCGCCAGCAGCTTGTCTGGCAGCTCTGGGGCCAACGTCCTGACTTTC. Encoded protein: CASSLSGSSGANVLTF.

This clone was found a few times. The chain couples TRBV9 to TRBJ2-3, with 9 bases fitting TRBD1. Trimming cost V 3 bases and J 5 bases; bases outside gene matches: 10. This CDR3 is 16 amino acids long. Germline V gene data show CDR1 as SGDLS and CDR2 as YYNGEE. In DNA form, the CDR3 reads TGTGCCAGCAGCGCAATTCAACAGGGGGCGAGAGATACGCAGTATTTT. It yields the protein CASSAIQQGARDTQYF.

This chain links TRBV2 with TRBJ2-3; 8 bases agree with TRBD2. V dropped 4 bases and J dropped 5; count of bases not matched to a gene: 2. The CDR3 covers 13 residues. In germline, CDR1 is SNHLY, CDR2 FYNNEI. The CDR3 is CASSALAGDTQYF. The CDR3 DNA reads as TGTGCCAGCAGTGCGCTAGCGGGAGATACGCAGTATTTT.

The table lists this clone with a few counts. V gene TRBV2 combines with J gene TRBJ2-2, with 8 bases that match TRBD1. V lost 5 bases and J lost 4; bases outside the gene matches: 6. There are 15 residues in the CDR3. Germline CDR1 is SNHLY and CDR2 is FYNNEI. CDR3 sequence: CASSQDRGSTGELFF. DNA of the CDR3: TGTGCCAGCAGTCAAGACAGGGGATCCACCGGGGAGCTGTTTTTT.

The J gene is TRBJ2-1, the V gene TRBV12-5, with a weak D call TRBD1 (5 bases). Germline CDR1 is LGHNT and CDR2 is FRNRAP. This CDR3 is 16 amino acids long. The V end lost 4 bases, the J end lost 0 bases, and 13 bases lay between the germline ends. CDR3 in DNA: TGTGCTAGTGGTTGGGGCACCCTGAGCTCCTACAATGAGCAGTTCTTC. It encodes CASGWGTLSSYNEQFF.

The V call is TRBV6-5, the J call TRBJ1-1; 11 positions agree with TRBD1. The CDR3 runs to 14 residues. CDR1 is MNHEY and CDR2 is SVGAGI in the germline V gene. V lost 7 bases to trimming and J lost 5 bases; unmatched junction nucleotides: 6. CDR3 nucleotide sequence: TGTGCCAGCACTCCGGACAGGGGGCGAACTGAAGCTTTCTTT. Its translation: CASTPDRGRTEAFF.

V and J are TRBV5-1 and TRBJ1-3; maybe TRBD1 (5 bases). Germline CDR1 is SGHRS and CDR2 is YFSETQ. The CDR3 consists of 16 residues. Trimming cost V 0 bases and J 3 bases, with 13 bases left between them. CDR3 loop: CASSLEARASGNTIYF. The CDR3 DNA is TGCGCCAGCAGCTTGGAGGCCAGGGCGAGTGGAAACACCATATATTTT.

The V call is TRBV10-2, the J call TRBJ1-5, with 11 bases fitting TRBD1. Per the germline V gene, CDR1 is WSHSY and CDR2 is SAAADI. With V trimmed by 3 bases and J by 8 bases, 6 bases remained unmatched. This CDR3 is 15 amino acids long. The CDR3 reads CASSERGQGVKPQHF. CDR3 coding DNA: TGCGCCAGCAGTGAAAGGGGACAGGGGGTTAAGCCCCAGCATTTT.

The chain joins TRBV9 to TRBJ1-2; TRBD1 aligns across 7 bases. V lost 0 bases and J lost 2; bases outside the gene matches: 4. From germline, CDR1 is SGDLS and CDR2 YYNGEE. The CDR3 totals 15 residues. The CDR3 sequence: CASSVVIGGNYGYTF. Written as DNA, the CDR3 is TGTGCCAGCAGCGTAGTCATAGGGGGCAACTATGGCTACACCTTC.

V and J are TRBV5-6 and TRBJ1-2, with 9 bases that match TRBD1. Germline lookup yields CDR1 SGHDT and CDR2 YYEEEE. The CDR3 length is 13 residues. Unmatched junction bases numbered 5, after V lost 3 bases and J lost 8 bases. The CDR3 DNA is TGTGCCAGCAGCTACGACAGGGGGAGAGGCTACACCTTC. Translating gives CASSYDRGRGYTF.

The V gene is TRBV5-1, the J gene TRBJ1-2, with D tentatively TRBD1 (6 bases). Per germline, CDR1 SGHRS and CDR2 YFSETQ. V was clipped by 6 bases and J by 1 base, with 19 bases between them. The CDR3 consists of 16 residues. The CDR3 spells CASKNGGHSSNYGYTF. The CDR3, as DNA: TGCGCCAGCAAAAACGGGGGGCATTCGAGTAACTATGGCTACACCTTC. Full variable domain (remainder filled in from reference TRBV5-1 and TRBJ1-2): KAGVTQTPRYLIKTRGQQVTLSCSPISGHRSVSWYQQTPGQGLQFLFEYFSETQRNKGNFPGRFSGRQFSNSRSEMNVSTLELGDSALYLCASKNGGHSSNYGYTFGSGTRLTVV.

This clone has just a few counts. This chain uses TRBV7-9 with TRBJ2-6; 7 nucleotides align to TRBD2. CDR1 and CDR2 from the germline V gene are SEHNR and FQNEAQ (reference sequence). The CDR3 is 19 amino acids. Germline trimming cut 6 bases from V and 4 bases from J; bases unmatched to any gene: 18. CDR3 DNA sequence: TGTGCCAGCAGTAATTATGGGCCGGGGGGAGTCACCGGGGCCAACGTCCTGACTTTC. Encoded protein: CASSNYGPGGVTGANVLTF. Variable domain in full (rest from reference TRBV7-9 and TRBJ2-6): DTGVSQNPRHKITKRGQNVTFRCDPISEHNRLYWYRQTLGQGPEFLTYFQNEAQLEKSRLLSDRFSAERPKGSFSTLEIQRTEQGDSAMYLCASSNYGPGGVTGANVLTFGAGSRLTVL.

This clone was counted between two and nine times. The rearrangement uses TRBV18 and TRBJ1-1, with D perhaps TRBD1 (5 bases). The CDR3 is 15 amino acids. V dropped 6 bases and J dropped 2 bases, with 16 bases sitting between them. Germline CDR1 and CDR2: KGHSH and LQKENI. This CDR3 reads CASSPLRGDNTEAFF. The CDR3 DNA sequence: TGTGCCAGCTCTCCGCTGCGGGGGGATAACACTGAAGCTTTCTTT.

This clone showed up just a few times. The chain carries TRBV6-6 and TRBJ2-7; possibly TRBD1 for D (6 bases). The ends were cut back, 5 bases at V and 3 bases at J, with 20 bases in the middle. The CDR3 contains 16 residues. Germline lookup yields CDR1 MNHNY and CDR2 SVGAGI (reference sequence). CDR3 in amino acids: CASSHPFGQPFYEQYF. CDR3 nucleotides: TGTGCCAGCAGTCATCCCTTTGGACAGCCGTTCTACGAGCAGTACTTC.

V is TRBV19 and J is TRBJ2-1, with 9 positions matching TRBD1. The CDR3 runs to 15 residues. The germline gives CDR1 LNHDA, CDR2 SQIVND (reference sequence). The ends lost 7 bases at V and 6 bases at J; junction bases unmatched: 10. The CDR3 here is CASNTIQGARNEQFF. The DNA for the CDR3 is TGTGCCAGTAACACTATACAGGGGGCGCGCAATGAGCAGTTCTTC.

The sample holds a few counts of this clone. V gene TRBV29-1 combines with J gene TRBJ2-3; D gene unclear. Germline-derived CDR1 and CDR2 are SQVTM and ANQGSEA. V gave up 2 bases and J gave up 2 bases, with 11 bases separating them. This CDR3 has 14 residues. CDR3 sequence: CSVEFRSFTDTQYF. DNA of the CDR3: TGCAGCGTTGAATTCCGGAGCTTCACAGATACGCAGTATTTT.

V and J are TRBV5-4 and TRBJ1-6; no clear D. CDR3 size: 13 residues. Germline V gene sequence: CDR1 SGHNT, CDR2 YYREEE (reference sequence). The V and J ends lost 1 base and 7 bases respectively, with 6 bases between them. CDR3 region: CASSLSFNSPLHF. The CDR3 bases are TGTGCCAGCAGCTTGTCATTCAATTCACCCCTCCACTTT.